These T cell receptor beta chains were read from a single sample in a study of shared clonotypes between healthy human individuals. Generated by immunoSEQ multiplex PCR, the TCRdb table keeps only in-frame clones and is missing some. This table holds 2,100,000 or so clones, about 94% found once. Sequenced: naive CD4+ T cells sorted from blood. The receptors derive from a young man in good health. Both conserved end residues are part of each CDR3. The order of the fields is J gene, V gene, clone size, D gene, CDR3 DNA, CDR3 protein. A D gene is named only where the DNA matches it firmly. Part of the rows lack a size; the others show once, few, many or a class for expanded clones.

TRBJ2-7 | TRBV7-2 | . | . | TGTGCCAGCAGCTTAAAAGGGCCCCCCTACGAGCAGTACTTC | CASSLKGPPYEQYF
TRBJ2-7 | TRBV27 | . | TRBD1 | TGTGCCAGCAGACCCGGGACAGTAAGCTCCTACGAGCAGTACTTC | CASRPGTVSSYEQYF
TRBJ2-5 | TRBV27 | . | . | TGTGCCAGCAGTTATACAGGGGAGACCCAGTACTTC | CASSYTGETQYF
TRBJ1-6 | TRBV20-1 | . | . | TGCAGCACTCGACTGTCACCCCTCCACTTT | CSTRLSPLHF
TRBJ2-1 | TRBV19 | once | TRBD2 | TGTGCCAGTAGTGCCTCCGGGACTAAGAATAGTGAGCAGTTCTTC | CASSASGTKNSEQFF
TRBJ2-7 | TRBV6-5 | . | . | TGTGCCAGCAGTTACTCAGGGCGCGTGAGGGAGCAGTACTTC | CASSYSGRVREQYF
TRBJ2-3 | TRBV2 | . | TRBD1 | TGTGCCACCCTCTATCGACAGGGGAACACAGATACGCAGTATTTT | CATLYRQGNTDTQYF
TRBJ1-4 | TRBV15 | . | . | TGTGCCACCAGCAGAGACGCCTCTTTGGGAGAGACTAATGAAAAACTGTTTTTT | CATSRDASLGETNEKLFF
TRBJ1-5 | TRBV18 | . | . | TGTGCCAGCTCCCGGCGTGGGGGGGATAGCAATCAGCCCCAGCATTTT | CASSRRGGDSNQPQHF
TRBJ1-6 | TRBV19 | . | . | TGTGCCAGTAGTACCGGACGGGAAAATTCACCCCTCCACTTT | CASSTGRENSPLHF
TRBJ2-5 | TRBV29-1 | . | . | TGCAGCGTTGAAGTGTGGACAGCCGGTCAAGAGACCCAGTACTTC | CSVEVWTAGQETQYF
TRBJ2-5 | TRBV5-1 | . | . | TGCGCCAGCAGCCGTAGAAGGGAAGAGACCCAGTACTTC | CASSRRREETQYF
TRBJ1-4 | TRBV18 | once | . | TGTGCCAGCTCACCAGAGAGAGATGAAAAACTGTTTTTT | CASSPERDEKLFF
TRBJ2-7 | TRBV6-7 | . | . | TGTGCCAGCAGCATCGAGGGGACACACTCCTACGAGCAGTACTTC | CASSIEGTHSYEQYF
TRBJ1-2 | TRBV18 | . | . | TGTGCCAGCTCACCACAGGACCGAAGGAACTATGGCTACACCTTC | CASSPQDRRNYGYTF
TRBJ2-5 | TRBV6-1 | . | TRBD2 | TGTGCCAGCATACTAGCGGGATATATAGAGACCCAGTACTTC | CASILAGYIETQYF
TRBJ2-7 | TRBV5-1 | . | TRBD1 | TGCGCCAGCAGCTTGGGTAAACAGGGGTACGAGCAGTACTTC | CASSLGKQGYEQYF
TRBJ1-5 | TRBV7-2 | . | . | TGTGCCAGCAGCTTAGGGGGGTATAGCAATCAGCCCCAGCATTTT | CASSLGGYSNQPQHF
TRBJ2-7 | TRBV11-2 | . | . | TGTGCCAGCAGCTCCAGCAACTACGAGCAGTACTTC | CASSSSNYEQYF
TRBJ2-7 | TRBV28 | . | . | TGTGCCAGCAGTTTTGATCCGGACTACGAGCAGTACTTC | CASSFDPDYEQYF
TRBJ1-6 | TRBV19 | few | . | TGTGCCAGTAGTATCCTCTGGACCATTTCCTATAATTCACCCCTCCACTTT | CASSILWTISYNSPLHF
TRBJ1-6 | TRBV10-3 | . | . | TGTGCCATCACCCGGGACGCTAATAATTCACCCCTCCACTTT | CAITRDANNSPLHF
TRBJ2-7 | TRBV29-1 | . | . | TGCAGCGTGGCGGGTCAGGGGCACGAGCAGTACTTC | CSVAGQGHEQYF
TRBJ2-2 | TRBV28 | . | . | TGTGCCAGCAGTTTTCGAGGACAGCCGAACACCGGGGAGCTGTTTTTT | CASSFRGQPNTGELFF
TRBJ1-1 | TRBV30 | . | TRBD1 | TGTGCCTGGGGACAGGGCACTGAAGCTTTCTTT | CAWGQGTEAFF
TRBJ2-5 | TRBV5-1 | once | . | TGCGCCAGCAGCTTGGTACCCCGGACACCCCAAGAGACCCAGTACTTC | CASSLVPRTPQETQYF
TRBJ2-1 | TRBV5-1 | . | TRBD2 | TGCGCCAGCAGCTTGGAGAGGCCTAGCGGGAGATACAATGAGCAGTTCTTC | CASSLERPSGRYNEQFF
TRBJ2-2 | TRBV18 | . | TRBD2 | TGTGCCAGCTCACCATTACTAGCGGTGACCGAGAACACCGGGGAGCTGTTTTTT | CASSPLLAVTENTGELFF
TRBJ2-7 | TRBV10-3 | . | . | TGTGCCATCAATGAGGGCCTCGGTGGGCAGTACTTC | CAINEGLGGQYF
TRBJ2-7 | TRBV7-8 | . | TRBD2 | TGTGCCAGCAGCTTAAGGGGACTAGCGGGAGAAGCCCACGAGCAGTACTTC | CASSLRGLAGEAHEQYF
TRBJ2-5 | TRBV5-1 | . | . | TGCGCCAGCAGCCTCTCCCAAGAGACCCAGTACTTC | CASSLSQETQYF
TRBJ2-7 | TRBV15 | . | . | TGTGCCACCAGCAGGCTCCAGGGGCAGGTCGAAGCCTACGAGCAGTACTTC | CATSRLQGQVEAYEQYF
TRBJ2-2 | TRBV11-3 | . | TRBD2 | TGTGCCAGCACCCCTAGCGGGGGGAACACCGGGGAGCTGTTTTTT | CASTPSGGNTGELFF
TRBJ2-5 | TRBV30 | . | TRBD2 | TGTGCCTGGAGTCAAGAGGGACTAGCGGTTGAGACCCAGTACTTC | CAWSQEGLAVETQYF
TRBJ2-7 | TRBV7-7 | . | . | TGTGCTAGCAGCTTAGGGGAGAAGGACCACGAGCAGTACTTC | CASSLGEKDHEQYF
TRBJ2-3 | TRBV4-3 | . | . | TGCGCCAGCAGCCAAAGGGCGGGGGATACGCAGTATTTT | CASSQRAGDTQYF
TRBJ2-7 | TRBV10-3 | . | TRBD2 | TGTGCCATCAGTGATAGCGGGAAGTCCGAGCAGTACTTC | CAISDSGKSEQYF
TRBJ1-5 | TRBV30 | . | . | TGTGCCTGGGGTACAGGGAGCAATCAGCCCCAGCATTTT | CAWGTGSNQPQHF
TRBJ1-5 | TRBV30 | few | . | TGTGCCTGGAGTGTCGGGGGACACTTCAATCAGCCCCAGCATTTT | CAWSVGGHFNQPQHF